These 10 T cell receptor beta chains came from one sample sequenced in a study of shared clonotypes between healthy human individuals (dated by TCRdb to 2019 to 2021). The method was the immunoSEQ multiplex PCR assay. Imported from immuneACCESS, the table was reduced by TCRdb to in-frame sequences with V and J called. These copies leave out some clones; in studies compared against another copy, an unresolved V gene accounts for under half, and the cause of the remainder is not known. The sample table holds around 700,000 clones, of which roughly 73% were seen once. Of the sample, around 2% falls within the top ten clones. The sequencing sample was made of memory CD4+ T cells sorted from blood. The sample's cell subset or site label, in plain terms: CD45RA-negative fraction. The source is a woman aged 25 to 39 in good health.

This clone has only a few counts. The chain employs TRBV4-1 and TRBJ2-7, with D tentatively TRBD2 (6 bases). Germline V gene data show CDR1 as MGHRA and CDR2 as YSYEKL. V lost 1 base, J lost 4 bases, and 17 bases lay in between. The CDR3 spans 16 residues. The CDR3 is CASSQGPRGSAYEQYF. The CDR3 DNA sequence: TGCGCCAGCAGCCAAGGCCCTCGGGGGTCAGCATACGAGCAGTACTTC.

V and J are TRBV10-1 and TRBJ2-3, with D unclear. V lost 4 bases and J lost 2, with 7 bases in between. The length of the CDR3 is 13 residues. The germline V gene encodes CDR1 WNHNN and CDR2 SYGVQD (reference sequence). The CDR3 here is CASSVRYTDTQYF. CDR3 nucleotides: TGCGCCAGCAGTGTTCGGTACACAGATACGCAGTATTTT.

This rearrangement joins TRBV27 to TRBJ2-7; 8 nucleotides align to TRBD2. CDR3 length equals 18 residues. The V gene's germline CDR1 is MNHEY and CDR2 SMNVEV (reference sequence). Trimming at V came to 6 bases and at J to 3 bases, leaving 19 bases not matched to a gene. The CDR3 DNA reads as TGTGCCAGCAGAGGGGAGGTCGGGCGTAGCGGGAATGTCTACGAGCAGTACTTC. Its protein is CASRGEVGRSGNVYEQYF.

The chain recombines TRBV5-1 with TRBJ2-7; D might be TRBD1 (5 bases). Trimming took 0 bases from V and 6 from J, leaving 13 bases between them. This CDR3 has 14 residues. Germline CDR1 is SGHRS and CDR2 is YFSETQ. The CDR3 DNA sequence: TGCGCCAGCAGCTTGGATCCAGGGCCCCTCGAGCAGTACTTC. As protein: CASSLDPGPLEQYF.

The rearrangement joins TRBV2 to TRBJ2-1; the D is unclear. Germline assignment: CDR1 SNHLY and CDR2 FYNNEI. Trimming cost V 4 bases and J 14 bases, with 15 bases left between them. The CDR3 has 12 residues. The CDR3 nucleotides are TGTGCCAGCAGTGGCCCTTCCGCTCATAAGTTCTTC. This encodes CASSGPSAHKFF.

The V and J genes are TRBV25-1 and TRBJ1-5, with a possible D match to TRBD1 (5 bases). V was trimmed by 6 bases and J by 0 bases, leaving 12 bases between them. The CDR3 extends over 15 amino acids. In germline, CDR1 is MGHDK, CDR2 SYGVNS. This CDR3 reads CASRGGTASNQPQHF. CDR3 nucleotides: TGTGCCAGCAGGGGCGGGACGGCTAGCAATCAGCCCCAGCATTTT. The whole variable domain, filled in from reference TRBV25-1 and TRBJ1-5, reads EADIYQTPRYLVIGTGKKITLECSQTMGHDKMYWYQQDPGMELHLIHYSYGVNSTEKGDLSSESTVSRIRTEHFPLTLESARPSHTSQYLCASRGGTASNQPQHFGDGTRLSIL.

The chain couples TRBV18 to TRBJ1-1; a weak D match, TRBD1 (5 bases). The CDR3 contains 15 residues. The germline CDR1 and CDR2 sequences are KGHSH and LQKENI. Trimming removed 1 base at V and 3 bases at J, with 12 bases between. CDR3 amino acids: CASSPRRGGDTEAFF. The CDR3, as DNA: TGTGCCAGCTCACCACGAAGGGGTGGAGACACTGAAGCTTTCTTT.

J is TRBJ2-5 and V is TRBV6-1, with D maybe TRBD1 (6 bases). V shed 0 bases and J shed 5 bases, with 13 bases lying between them. From germline, CDR1 is MNHNS and CDR2 SASEGT. The length of the CDR3 is 15 residues. The CDR3 reads CASSEADRPWETQYF. The CDR3, as DNA: TGTGCCAGCAGTGAAGCTGACAGGCCCTGGGAGACCCAGTACTTC.

The chain joins TRBV28 to TRBJ2-7, with TRBD1 matching 9 bases. CDR1 and CDR2 (germline): MDHEN, SYDVKM. This CDR3 region has 18 residues. Trimming cost V 6 bases and J 0 bases; bases outside gene matches: 15. The CDR3 is CASSGGQGGMSFSYEQYF. In DNA form, the CDR3 reads TGTGCCAGCAGCGGGGGACAGGGAGGGATGTCTTTCTCCTACGAGCAGTACTTC.

The chain combines TRBV7-8 with TRBJ1-5; D is possibly TRBD1 (5 bases). From germline, CDR1 is SGHVS and CDR2 FQNEAQ. Trimming shortened V by 7 bases and J by 5 bases, and 15 bases separated the two germline ends. The CDR3 loop spans 14 amino acids. The CDR3 spells CASTESQGYQPQHF. In DNA, the CDR3 is TGTGCCAGCACCGAGAGTCAGGGATATCAGCCCCAGCATTTT.